Each of the 10 T cell receptor beta chains below was sequenced from the same sample in a study of blood T cell repertoires in COVID-19 (dated by TCRdb to the early 2020s). Library preparation employed the immunoSEQ multiplex PCR assay. In TCRdb, the immuneACCESS table is reduced to in-frame sequences with V and J assigned. These tables do not hold every clone; where another copy was compared, an unresolved V gene accounts for under half, and the others remain unexplained. This sample gives 150,000 to 200,000 clones in total; 79% of them show up just once. The ten largest clones capture approximately 7.6% of the sample. Sequenced input: peripheral blood. These receptors were taken from a woman aged 55-69 years with COVID-19, enrolled during active disease.

This clone was detected a few times. This chain links TRBV19 with TRBJ2-2; 10 bases fit TRBD1. The ends lost 7 bases at V and 1 base at J; junction bases unmatched: 3. Germline values: CDR1 LNHDA, CDR2 SQIVND (reference sequence). The CDR3 has 15 residues. CDR3 bases: TGTGCCAGTAACCGGGACAGGGGGAACACCGGGGAGCTGTTTTTT. Translation: CASNRDRGNTGELFF.

This rearrangement joins TRBV5-1 to TRBJ2-5; 10 positions match TRBD1. This CDR3 is built from 15 residues. V trimming: 2 bases; J trimming: 4 bases; junction bases outside the gene matches: 5. CDR1 is SGHRS, CDR2 YFSETQ, per germline. CDR3 in amino acids: CASSLWTGGRETQYF. CDR3 coding DNA: TGCGCCAGCAGCTTATGGACAGGGGGACGAGAGACCCAGTACTTC.

This chain joins TRBV5-6 and TRBJ2-7; weak D call: TRBD1 (5 bases). V was pared by 4 bases and J by 5 bases, with 10 bases between. Germline loops: CDR1 SGHDT, CDR2 YYEEEE. The CDR3 extends over 12 amino acids. CDR3 DNA: TGTGCCAGCAGCATCGACAGAAACGAGCAGTACTTC. It yields the protein CASSIDRNEQYF. The complete variable domain, with remaining parts taken from reference TRBV5-6 and TRBJ2-7, reads DAGVTQSPTHLIKTRGQQVTLRCSPKSGHDTVSWYQQALGQGPQFIFQYYEEEERQRGNFPDRFSGHQFPNYSSELNVNALLLGDSALYLCASSIDRNEQYFGPGTRLTVT.

In this sample, this clone turned up once. This rearrangement joins TRBV10-2 to TRBJ2-7; perhaps TRBD2 as D (6 bases). V was cut by 3 bases and J by 0 bases, with 12 bases left in between. Germline CDR1 WSHSY, CDR2 SAAADI. This CDR3 has 15 residues. Here the CDR3 reads CASSDLAGYSYEQYF. The CDR3 nucleotides are TGCGCCAGCAGTGACCTCGCGGGGTACTCCTACGAGCAGTACTTC.

The chain couples TRBV18 to TRBJ2-7; 8 bases match TRBD1. Per germline, CDR1 KGHSH and CDR2 LQKENI. The CDR3 length is 17 residues. V gave up 1 base and J gave up 3 bases; unmatched junction bases: 11. The CDR3 loop reads CASSPRPIQGVDYEQYF. The DNA of the CDR3 is TGTGCCAGCTCACCACGCCCCATACAGGGGGTTGACTACGAGCAGTACTTC.

This chain joins TRBV3-1 (or the pseudogene TRBV3-2) and TRBJ2-1, with TRBD2 identical over 7 bases. The CDR3 has 15 residues. The ends lost 4 bases at V and 8 bases at J; junction bases unmatched: 11. The germline CDR1 and CDR2 sequences are LGHDT and YNNKEL (reference sequence). Written as DNA, the CDR3 is TGTGCCAGCAGCCTCAACACGGGACTAATACATGAGCAGTTCTTC. Its protein product is CASSLNTGLIHEQFF.

This chain connects TRBV6-6 to TRBJ2-7; possibly TRBD1 for D (5 bases). Trimming left V 5 bases short and J 4 bases short, with 21 bases between. CDR1 MNHNY and CDR2 SVGAGI come from the germline V gene (reference sequence). The CDR3 contains 16 residues. CDR3 amino acids: CASSATRYATDYEQYV. CDR3 DNA: TGTGCCAGCAGTGCCACAAGATACGCGACAGATTACGAGCAGTACGTC.

The V and J genes are TRBV28 and TRBJ2-1; TRBD2 agrees at 8 bases. The germline gives CDR1 MDHEN, CDR2 SYDVKM. Germline trimming cut 6 bases from V and 9 bases from J; bases unmatched to any gene: 16. CDR3 size: 16 residues. CDR3 protein: CASSHPGLVKQGEQFF. In DNA, the CDR3 is TGTGCCAGCAGCCACCCGGGACTAGTTAAGCAGGGTGAGCAGTTCTTC.

The rearrangement uses TRBV21-1 and TRBJ1-1; the DNA was not compared with TRBD1, the D call given in the table. TRBV21-1 is assigned pseudogene status. The CDR3 totals 15 residues. DNA for the CDR3: TGTGCCAGCAGCAAAGGGGGACAGGGGGATCCCCCCCCTTTCTTT. Its protein is CASSKGGQGDPPPFF.

The chain is built from TRBV19 and TRBJ2-2, with unresolved D. This CDR3 comprises 11 residues. CDR1 LNHDA and CDR2 SQIVND come from the germline V gene (reference sequence). V was trimmed by 4 bases and J by 7 bases, leaving 4 bases between them. The CDR3 protein is CASSTYGELFF. CDR3 DNA sequence: TGTGCCAGTAGTACCTACGGGGAGCTGTTTTTT.